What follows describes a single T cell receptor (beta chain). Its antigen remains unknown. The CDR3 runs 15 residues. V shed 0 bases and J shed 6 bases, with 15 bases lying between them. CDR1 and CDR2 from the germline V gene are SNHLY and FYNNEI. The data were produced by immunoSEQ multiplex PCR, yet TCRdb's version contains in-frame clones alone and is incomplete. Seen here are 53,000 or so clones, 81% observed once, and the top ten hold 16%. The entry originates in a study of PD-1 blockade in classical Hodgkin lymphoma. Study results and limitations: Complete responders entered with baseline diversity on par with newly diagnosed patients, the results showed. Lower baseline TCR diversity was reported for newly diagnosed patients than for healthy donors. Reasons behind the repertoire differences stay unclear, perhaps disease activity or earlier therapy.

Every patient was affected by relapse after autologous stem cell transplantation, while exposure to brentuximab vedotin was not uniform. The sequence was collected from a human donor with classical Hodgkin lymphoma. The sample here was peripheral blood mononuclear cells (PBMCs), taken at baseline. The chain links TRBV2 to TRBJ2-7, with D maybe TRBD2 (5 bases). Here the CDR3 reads CASSEARAAAAEQYF. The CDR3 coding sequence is TGTGCCAGCAGTGAAGCGCGAGCGGCTGCGGCCGAGCAGTACTTC.